This entry lists 27 T cell receptor beta chains sequenced from one sample in a study of blood T cell repertoires in COVID-19. Produced via immunoSEQ multiplex PCR; TCRdb's table is partial and in-frame only. The data contain roughly 34,000 clones, roughly nine tenths of them singletons. Sequencing input: peripheral blood. Receptor source: a woman aged 80 or over with active or convalescent COVID-19.

The V gene is TRBV4-1, the J gene TRBJ2-5, with 10 bases identical to TRBD1. CDR1 MGHRA and CDR2 YSYEKL come from the germline V gene. With V trimmed by 1 base and J by 6 bases, 5 bases remained unmatched. The CDR3 spans 15 residues. CDR3 loop: CASSQVGTGDKTQYF. The CDR3 nucleotides read TGCGCCAGCAGCCAAGTGGGGACAGGGGATAAGACCCAGTACTTC.

This clone has only a few counts. This rearrangement joins TRBV12-3 or TRBV12-4 to TRBJ1-1, with TRBD1 matching over 9 bases. The CDR3 runs to 13 residues. The V segment lost 5 bases and the J segment 6 bases; nucleotides outside the gene matches: 4. The CDR3 region is CASSPTGGAEAFF. The CDR3 nucleotides are TGTGCCAGCAGTCCGACAGGGGGAGCTGAAGCTTTCTTT.

The chain joins TRBV6-1 to TRBJ1-5; 9 nucleotides align to TRBD1. This CDR3 is 16 amino acids long. The germline V gene has CDR1 MNHNS and CDR2 SASEGT. Germline trimming cut 3 bases from V and 6 bases from J; bases unmatched to any gene: 9. The CDR3 nucleotides are TGTGCCAGCAGTGAGAGGTGGACAGGGGTAGTTCAGCCCCAGCATTTT. It specifies CASSERWTGVVQPQHF.

The chain links TRBV6-4 to TRBJ2-3, with 7 bases matching TRBD1. This CDR3 region has 17 residues. V gave up 5 bases and J gave up 2 bases; unmatched junction bases: 13. CDR1 and CDR2 from the germline V gene are MRHNA and SNTAGT. The DNA of the CDR3 is TGTGCCAGCAGTAACAGGGGCCGCCTTAAGATCACAGATACGCAGTATTTT. As protein: CASSNRGRLKITDTQYF.

The genes are TRBV7-3 and TRBJ2-2, with D tentatively TRBD2 (5 bases). This CDR3 is built from 13 residues. Germline loops: CDR1 SGHTA, CDR2 FQGTGA. V lost 2 bases and J 6 bases, leaving 7 bases between the germline ends. CDR3 region: CASSLYGAGELFF. In DNA form, the CDR3 reads TGTGCCAGCAGCTTATACGGGGCCGGGGAGCTGTTTTTT.

The V and J genes are TRBV6-6 and TRBJ2-3, with D tentatively TRBD2 (6 bases). The CDR3 runs to 15 residues. Germline V gene lookup returns CDR1 MNHNY and CDR2 SVGAGI (reference sequence). Deletions cut 7 bases from V and 1 base from J, with 15 bases between. In DNA form, the CDR3 reads TGTGCCAGCACCGTTACCGGCGGGGGCACAGATACGCAGTATTTT. It codes for CASTVTGGGTDTQYF.

The chain has TRBV5-8 and TRBJ1-3; no firm D call. Trimming cost V 0 bases and J 3 bases, with 16 bases left between them. The V gene's germline CDR1 is SGHTS and CDR2 YDEGEE. The CDR3 spans 17 residues. Written as DNA, the CDR3 is TGTGCCAGCAGCTTGGGGCATCTAGAACGGGGTGGAAACACCATATATTTT. This codes for CASSLGHLERGGNTIYF.

This sequence joins TRBV7-9 and TRBJ2-4; D perhaps matches TRBD2 (7 bases). CDR3 length: 14 amino acids. V was cut by 0 bases and J by 9 bases, with 12 bases left in between. Germline assignment: CDR1 SEHNR and CDR2 FQNEAQ (reference sequence). This CDR3 is CASSLAGGPVIQYF. The CDR3 DNA is TGTGCCAGCAGCTTAGCGGGGGGGCCTGTCATTCAGTACTTC.

The V call is TRBV7-2, the J call TRBJ2-7; 10 bases match TRBD2. V shed 1 base, J shed 3 bases, and the junction held 3 bases outside the gene matches. The CDR3 consists of 15 residues. The germline V gene encodes CDR1 SGHTA and CDR2 FQGNSA. The CDR3 region has the DNA TGTGCCAGCAGCTTAGACAGCGGGGGGGTCTACGAGCAGTACTTC. As protein: CASSLDSGGVYEQYF. The complete variable domain, with remaining parts taken from reference TRBV7-2 and TRBJ2-7, reads GAGVSQSPSNKVTEKGKDVELRCDPISGHTALYWYRQSLGQGLEFLIYFQGNSAPDKSGLPSDRFSAERTGGSVSTLTIQRTQQEDSAVYLCASSLDSGGVYEQYFGPGTRLTVT.

The chain is built from TRBV5-8 and TRBJ1-5; 7 bases match TRBD1. Germline CDR1 is SGHTS and CDR2 is YDEGEE. The V and J ends lost 6 bases and 4 bases, in that order; junction bases with no gene match: 10. The length of the CDR3 is 15 residues. DNA for the CDR3: TGTGCCAGCACCAGATTACAGGGGTGGAATCAGCCCCAGCATTTT. This codes for CASTRLQGWNQPQHF.

This chain links TRBV9 with TRBJ1-6, with D unresolved. Germline V gene data show CDR1 as SGDLS and CDR2 as YYNGEE. V lost 1 base, J lost 6 bases, and 11 bases lay in between. The CDR3 runs 15 residues. The CDR3 loop is CASSVLSEPNSPLHF. CDR3 DNA sequence: TGTGCCAGCAGCGTACTGTCAGAACCTAATTCACCCCTCCACTTT.

This rearrangement joins TRBV2 to TRBJ1-1; TRBD1 matches 12 bases. CDR1 is SNHLY and CDR2 is FYNNEI in the germline V gene. This CDR3 contains 16 residues. After removal of 4 bases from V and 3 bases from J, the junction contained 6 bases not matched to a gene. DNA of the CDR3: TGTGCCAGCAGTGGAGGGACAGGGGGCGTTTACACTGAAGCTTTCTTT. Amino acids: CASSGGTGGVYTEAFF.

The rearrangement links TRBV10-3 to TRBJ1-1; 10 positions match TRBD1. CDR1 is ENHRY, CDR2 SYGVKD, per germline. The length of the CDR3 is 13 residues. V lost 7 bases and J lost 3; bases outside the gene matches: 2. The CDR3 loop reads CAIKDRGDTEAFF. The CDR3 DNA reads TGTGCCATCAAGGACAGGGGGGACACTGAAGCTTTCTTT.

The rearrangement links TRBV5-5 to TRBJ1-6, with D uncertain. With 0 bases removed from V and 7 bases from J, the gap between germline ends came to 8 bases. CDR1 SGHKS and CDR2 YYEKEE come from the germline V gene (reference sequence). CDR3 size: 14 residues. In nucleotides, the CDR3 is TGTGCCAGCAGCTTGGTAGTAGCAAATTCACCCCTCCACTTT. This codes for CASSLVVANSPLHF.

The chain recombines TRBV3-1 (or the pseudogene TRBV3-2) with TRBJ2-1, with 10 nucleotides matching TRBD1. Per the germline V gene, CDR1 is LGHDT and CDR2 is YNNKEL (reference sequence). The V gene end was trimmed by 6 bases and the J gene end by 9 bases; junction bases not matched to a gene: 8. The CDR3 covers 14 residues. CDR3: CASSVTGGKGEQFF. The CDR3 nucleotides read TGTGCCAGCAGTGTGACAGGGGGCAAGGGTGAGCAGTTCTTC.

The rearrangement joins TRBV7-3 to TRBJ2-7; TRBD2 is a possible D gene (6 bases). CDR1 SGHTA and CDR2 FQGTGA come from the germline V gene. This CDR3 has 15 amino acids. V lost 1 base and J lost 2, with 12 bases in between. The CDR3, as DNA: TGTGCCAGCAGCTTAAGTGGGGGAGGAACCTACGAGCAGTACTTC. Encoded protein: CASSLSGGGTYEQYF.

The chain carries TRBV5-4 and TRBJ2-7; 8 bases are shared with TRBD1. The CDR3 is 15 residues long. The V and J ends lost 4 bases and 3 bases, in that order; junction bases with no gene match: 9. From germline, CDR1 is SGHNT and CDR2 YYREEE (reference sequence). The chain's CDR3 is CASSPGTGLDYEQYF. DNA of the CDR3: TGTGCCAGCAGCCCGGGGACAGGTCTCGACTACGAGCAGTACTTC.

The CDR3 DNA reads TGTGCCAGCAGCCCAGGGACAGGCAATCAGCCCCAGCATTTT. Translated, it gives CASSPGTGNQPQHF. The rearrangement joins TRBV6-5 to TRBJ1-5, with TRBD1 identical over 7 bases. Germline values: CDR1 MNHEY, CDR2 SVGAGI. Unmatched junction bases numbered 4, after V lost 6 bases and J lost 2 bases. This CDR3 is 14 amino acids long.

The V and J genes are TRBV25-1 and TRBJ1-2, with 7 bases fitting TRBD1. This CDR3 has 13 amino acids. V gave up 5 bases and J gave up 2 bases; unmatched junction bases: 2. Germline-derived CDR1 and CDR2 are MGHDK and SYGVNS. CDR3 sequence (DNA): TGTGCCAGCAGTTTGACAGGGAACTATGGCTACACCTTC. It codes for CASSLTGNYGYTF.

The chain employs TRBV3-1 (or the pseudogene TRBV3-2) and TRBJ2-7, with 8 bases matching TRBD2. The J segment lost 2 bases and the V segment lost 1 base, leaving 7 bases of the junction unmatched. Germline values: CDR1 LGHDT, CDR2 YNNKEL (reference sequence). This CDR3 contains 16 residues. The CDR3 sequence: CASSQAPGLAAYEQYF. The DNA of the CDR3 is TGTGCCAGCAGCCAAGCTCCTGGACTAGCCGCCTACGAGCAGTACTTC.

The chain has TRBV29-1 and TRBJ2-2, with D possibly being TRBD2 (6 bases). Germline values: CDR1 SQVTM, CDR2 ANQGSEA. This CDR3 has 15 residues. Trimming pared 3 bases from V and 4 bases from J, leaving 15 bases between. The CDR3 loop is CSVEGREPGTGELFF. The CDR3 bases are TGCAGCGTTGAGGGCCGGGAGCCCGGCACCGGGGAGCTGTTTTTT.

The J gene is TRBJ1-1, the V gene TRBV5-1; 10 bases align to TRBD1. This CDR3 has 15 residues. Per germline, CDR1 SGHRS and CDR2 YFSETQ. The trim removed 4 bases at V and 1 base at J, leaving 4 bases unmatched. CDR3 sequence (DNA): TGCGCCAGCAGCGCCGGGACAGGGGCGAACACTGAAGCTTTCTTT. It translates to CASSAGTGANTEAFF.

The V and J genes are TRBV28 and TRBJ1-2, with a tentative D call TRBD1 (6 bases). CDR1 MDHEN and CDR2 SYDVKM come from the germline V gene. This CDR3 region has 15 residues. Trimming stripped 5 bases from V and 2 bases from J, with 15 bases between. The CDR3 region is CASSPMRTANYGYTF. CDR3 nucleotide sequence: TGTGCCAGCAGTCCGATGAGGACAGCCAACTATGGCTACACCTTC.

The chain uses TRBV19 and TRBJ1-2; no clear D gene. Germline assignment: CDR1 LNHDA and CDR2 SQIVND (reference sequence). The CDR3 totals 16 residues. V lost 1 base to trimming and J lost 0 bases, with 12 bases between them. The CDR3 region has the DNA TGTGCCAGTAGTATAGCGTACGGGGAATCTAACTATGGCTACACCTTC. Its translation: CASSIAYGESNYGYTF.

This sequence joins TRBV7-9 and TRBJ1-6; 10 bases fit TRBD1. Per germline, CDR1 SEHNR and CDR2 FQNEAQ (reference sequence). The CDR3 length is 17 residues. The trim removed 5 bases at V and 8 bases at J, leaving 12 bases unmatched. CDR3 in amino acids: CASSRSRTGGGYSPLHF. The CDR3 nucleotides read TGTGCCAGCAGCAGAAGCCGGACAGGGGGAGGTTATTCACCCCTCCACTTT.

The rearrangement uses TRBV5-1 and TRBJ2-3, with 7 positions matching TRBD1. Trimming took 0 bases from V and 0 from J; bases not matched to a gene: 7. The CDR3 length is 17 residues. Germline V CDR1 and CDR2: SGHRS, YFSETQ. CDR3: CASSLARKGASTDTQYF. For the CDR3, the DNA is TGCGCCAGCAGCTTGGCCCGCAAGGGGGCAAGCACAGATACGCAGTATTTT. The full variable domain, its missing parts supplied by reference TRBV5-1 and TRBJ2-3, is KAGVTQTPRYLIKTRGQQVTLSCSPISGHRSVSWYQQTPGQGLQFLFEYFSETQRNKGNFPGRFSGRQFSNSRSEMNVSTLELGDSALYLCASSLARKGASTDTQYFGPGTRLTVL.

V is TRBV23-1 and J is TRBJ2-1; TRBD2 aligns across 11 bases. Being an ORF, TRBV23-1 has a function that is uncertain. This CDR3 comprises 16 residues. With 3 bases clipped from V and 3 bases from J, the junction kept 4 bases outside the gene matches. The CDR3 region is CASSHPGTSGYNEQFF. Here the CDR3 DNA reads TGCGCCAGCAGTCATCCCGGGACTAGCGGCTACAATGAGCAGTTCTTC.